This TCR beta chain was captured by sequencing in a study of T cells after yellow fever vaccination. TCRdb called the 5' RACE reads again in MiXCR, with one record for every CDR3 protein. The repertoire includes some 160,000 distinct CDR3 sequences, around 7% of them detected once, and roughly 2.5% sits in the top ten. Sequenced material: CD4+ T cells sorted from PBMCs, taken 4 to 5 days after the first yellow fever vaccination. The source of this sequence is a young man who received the YFV17D yellow fever vaccine.

The CDR3 is CASSPWTSGAGEQFF. The CDR3, as DNA: TGTGCCAGCTCACCATGGACTAGCGGCGCAGGTGAGCAGTTCTTC. The chain joins TRBV18 to TRBJ2-1, with 10 bases lining up with TRBD2. The CDR3 is made up of 15 amino acids. V was pared by 2 bases and J by 9 bases, with 7 bases of the junction left unmatched. Germline values: CDR1 KGHSH, CDR2 LQKENI. The variable domain in full, with the rest retrieved from reference TRBV18 and TRBJ2-1, is NAGVMQNPRHLVRRRGQEARLRCSPMKGHSHVYWYRQLPEEGLKFMVYLQKENIIDESGMPKERFSAEFPKEGPSILRIQQVVRGDSAAYFCASSPWTSGAGEQFFGPGTRLTVL.